The text below deals with one TCR beta chain. Documented treatment: approximately 18 received Ad26.COV2.S at low or high dose, single or two shots; roughly five received placebo; per-sample allocation not given. Sampling took place 63 days after the first vaccine or placebo injection. V lost 5 bases to trimming and J lost 4 bases; unmatched junction nucleotides: 6. The germline V gene has CDR1 SGHRS and CDR2 YFSETQ. The length of the CDR3 is 14 residues. Repertoires were generated with immunoSEQ multiplex PCR, while TCRdb's copy carries only in-frame clones and drops some. Of roughly 350,000 clones detected, around 90% appear once; the ten largest clones hold approximately 5.9%. The data were obtained in a study of Ad26.COV2.S vaccination and SARS-CoV-2 variants. Overall study: Donor joined the COV1001 Ad26.COV2.S trial arm.

This clonotype was obtained from a person aged 18-65 years who received the Ad26.COV2.S COVID-19 vaccine or a placebo. Specimen: peripheral blood, collected in a trial of Ad26.COV2.S vaccine versus placebo. This chain connects TRBV5-1 to TRBJ1-2; 9 bases are shared with TRBD1. CDR3 sequence reads: CASRRGQGFYGYTF. As DNA, the CDR3 is TGCGCCAGCAGGCGGGGACAGGGCTTCTATGGCTACACCTTC.